This is a list of T cell receptor beta chains from one sample in a study of molecular identifiers for immune sequencing clone quantification. TCRdb passed the PCR reads through MiXCR, listing each CDR3 protein once. The data hold hundreds of thousands of distinct CDR3 sequences, with 25% observed a single time. The sample consisted of naive CD8+ T cells from blood, with Jurkat cell RNA spiked in. These receptors were taken from a human donor in good health. Some libraries in this study had Jurkat cell RNA spiked in. The CDR3 runs from the conserved cysteine through the conserved F or W. D genes are given only for firm matches. Clone size is given for some rows only: seen once, a few or many times, or a class if the clone is expanded.

CDR3 protein: CASSFSRWQGNGQYF; CDR3 DNA: TGTGCCAGCAGTTTTTCGCGGTGGCAGGGCAACGGGCAGTACTTC; V gene: TRBV12-3/TRBV12-4; J gene: TRBJ2-7; D gene: NA; clone size: NA
CDR3 protein: CASSPVWGGVTYNSPLHF; CDR3 DNA: TGTGCCAGCAGCCCCGTGTGGGGGGGCGTCACCTATAATTCACCCCTCCACTTT; V gene: TRBV27; J gene: TRBJ1-6; D gene: NA; clone size: NA
CDR3 protein: CASSKLPGLYEQYF; CDR3 DNA: TGTGCCAGCAGCAAACTTCCGGGACTCTACGAGCAGTACTTC; V gene: TRBV7-9; J gene: TRBJ2-7; D gene: NA; clone size: NA
CDR3 protein: CAWGRDNQPQHF; CDR3 DNA: TGTGCCTGGGGCAGGGATAATCAGCCCCAGCATTTT; V gene: TRBV30; J gene: TRBJ1-5; D gene: NA; clone size: few
CDR3 protein: CSARDRRSGTSVQETQYF; CDR3 DNA: TGCAGTGCTAGAGATCGGAGATCCGGGACTAGCGTTCAAGAGACCCAGTACTTC; V gene: TRBV20-1; J gene: TRBJ2-5; D gene: TRBD2; clone size: many
CDR3 protein: CASSLAGGTYEQYF; CDR3 DNA: TGTGCCAGCAGTCTAGCGGGAGGGACCTACGAGCAGTACTTC; V gene: TRBV5-1; J gene: TRBJ2-7; D gene: TRBD2; clone size: many
CDR3 protein: CASRAGTSGGFSGNEQFF; CDR3 DNA: TGTGCCAGCAGAGCCGGGACTAGCGGGGGATTCAGTGGGAATGAGCAGTTCTTC; V gene: TRBV2; J gene: TRBJ2-1; D gene: TRBD2; clone size: NA
CDR3 protein: CASMGLAGVRETQYF; CDR3 DNA: TGTGCCAGCATGGGGCTAGCGGGAGTAAGAGAGACCCAGTACTTC; V gene: TRBV28; J gene: TRBJ2-5; D gene: TRBD2; clone size: NA
CDR3 protein: CASSAGGQSLSADTEAFF; CDR3 DNA: TGTGCCAGCAGCGCTGGGGGACAGTCATTGAGTGCGGACACTGAAGCTTTCTTT; V gene: TRBV3-1; J gene: TRBJ1-1; D gene: TRBD1; clone size: many
CDR3 protein: CASSFISGGYTGELFF; CDR3 DNA: TGTGCCAGCAGCTTCATTAGCGGGGGGTACACCGGGGAGCTGTTTTTT; V gene: TRBV5-6; J gene: TRBJ2-2; D gene: TRBD2; clone size: few
CDR3 protein: CASSLRERPEQFF; CDR3 DNA: TGTGCCAGCAGTTTAAGGGAACGGCCTGAGCAGTTCTTC; V gene: TRBV28; J gene: TRBJ2-1; D gene: NA; clone size: few
CDR3 protein: CSVESNEETQYF; CDR3 DNA: TGCAGCGTTGAATCCAATGAAGAGACCCAGTACTTC; V gene: TRBV29-1; J gene: TRBJ2-5; D gene: NA; clone size: many
CDR3 protein: CASSLSSTDTQYF; CDR3 DNA: TGTGCCAGCAGTTTGTCTAGCACAGATACGCAGTATTTT; V gene: TRBV27; J gene: TRBJ2-3; D gene: NA; clone size: many
CDR3 protein: CASGTSRGYQPQHF; CDR3 DNA: TGTGCCAGTGGAACTAGTCGGGGGTACCAGCCCCAGCATTTT; V gene: TRBV19; J gene: TRBJ1-5; D gene: NA; clone size: few
CDR3 protein: CASSLSPRYNEQFF; CDR3 DNA: TGTGCCAGCAGTTTATCCCCCCGCTACAATGAGCAGTTCTTC; V gene: TRBV27; J gene: TRBJ2-1; D gene: NA; clone size: NA
CDR3 protein: CASSYQASSGEDTDTQYF; CDR3 DNA: TGTGCCAGCAGCTATCAAGCGTCGAGCGGGGAAGACACAGATACGCAGTATTTT; V gene: TRBV3-1; J gene: TRBJ2-3; D gene: TRBD2; clone size: once
CDR3 protein: CASSQTGMLDYGYTF; CDR3 DNA: TGTGCCAGCAGTCAAACAGGGATGCTCGACTATGGCTACACCTTC; V gene: TRBV28; J gene: TRBJ1-2; D gene: NA; clone size: NA
CDR3 protein: CASSVGTEETQYF; CDR3 DNA: TGTGCCAGCAGCGTAGGGACAGAAGAGACCCAGTACTTC; V gene: TRBV9; J gene: TRBJ2-5; D gene: NA; clone size: NA
CDR3 protein: CASSLGGAGNTIYF; CDR3 DNA: TGTGCCAGCAGCTTAGGCGGGGCAGGAAACACCATATATTTT; V gene: TRBV7-2; J gene: TRBJ1-3; D gene: NA; clone size: many
CDR3 protein: CASGPGLAFVEQYF; CDR3 DNA: TGTGCCAGCGGACCGGGACTAGCGTTTGTTGAGCAGTACTTC; V gene: TRBV27; J gene: TRBJ2-7; D gene: TRBD2; clone size: few
CDR3 protein: CASSQDRLVRARDTEAFF; CDR3 DNA: TGCGCCAGCAGCCAAGATCGTTTGGTCAGGGCGAGGGACACTGAAGCTTTCTTT; V gene: TRBV4-1; J gene: TRBJ1-1; D gene: NA; clone size: few
CDR3 protein: CASSPLGGRSKETQYF; CDR3 DNA: TGTGCCAGCAGCCCCCTGGGGGGTAGGAGCAAAGAGACCCAGTACTTC; V gene: TRBV7-2; J gene: TRBJ2-5; D gene: NA; clone size: many
CDR3 protein: CASRTDGGSETQYF; CDR3 DNA: TGTGCTAGTCGCACGGACGGTGGGTCGGAGACCCAGTACTTC; V gene: TRBV12-5; J gene: TRBJ2-5; D gene: NA; clone size: many
CDR3 protein: CASSQDRVQYNEQFF; CDR3 DNA: TGCGCCAGCAGCCAGGACAGGGTACAATACAATGAGCAGTTCTTC; V gene: TRBV4-3; J gene: TRBJ2-1; D gene: TRBD1; clone size: few
CDR3 protein: CAWSVDTDTQYF; CDR3 DNA: TGTGCCTGGAGTGTCGATACAGATACGCAGTATTTT; V gene: TRBV30; J gene: TRBJ2-3; D gene: NA; clone size: many
CDR3 protein: CACSGQRYEQYF; CDR3 DNA: TGTGCCTGCTCGGGACAACGCTACGAGCAGTACTTC; V gene: TRBV30; J gene: TRBJ2-7; D gene: NA; clone size: NA
CDR3 protein: CSVEEVFSAMAIYTDTQYF; CDR3 DNA: TGCAGCGTTGAAGAAGTATTCAGCGCGATGGCCATATACACAGATACGCAGTATTTT; V gene: TRBV29-1; J gene: TRBJ2-3; D gene: NA; clone size: many
CDR3 protein: CASSISGGTEQYF; CDR3 DNA: TGTGCCAGTAGTATTTCGGGGGGGACGGAGCAGTACTTC; V gene: TRBV19; J gene: TRBJ2-7; D gene: TRBD2; clone size: few
CDR3 protein: CASSLDPLSGSVITDTQYF; CDR3 DNA: TGTGCCAGCAGCTTAGATCCCCTTAGCGGGAGCGTGATCACAGATACGCAGTATTTT; V gene: TRBV11-2; J gene: TRBJ2-3; D gene: TRBD2; clone size: many
CDR3 protein: CATSAGTGGFYEQYF; CDR3 DNA: TGTGCCACATCCGCGGGGACAGGGGGTTTTTACGAGCAGTACTTC; V gene: TRBV14; J gene: TRBJ2-7; D gene: TRBD1; clone size: NA
CDR3 protein: CASTLGGVLNTGELFF; CDR3 DNA: TGCGCCAGCACGCTCGGGGGAGTTCTGAACACCGGGGAGCTGTTTTTT; V gene: TRBV4-1; J gene: TRBJ2-2; D gene: NA; clone size: few
CDR3 protein: CASSVDRDRGETQYF; CDR3 DNA: TGTGCCAGCAGCGTAGATCGAGACAGGGGAGAGACCCAGTACTTC; V gene: TRBV9; J gene: TRBJ2-5; D gene: TRBD1; clone size: NA
CDR3 protein: CSGRDRDPYEQYF; CDR3 DNA: TGCAGTGGGAGAGACAGGGACCCCTACGAGCAGTACTTC; V gene: TRBV20-1; J gene: TRBJ2-7; D gene: TRBD1; clone size: NA
CDR3 protein: CASSLGGEALF; CDR3 DNA: TGTGCCAGCAGCCTAGGGGGCGAAGCTCTCTTT; V gene: TRBV6-5; J gene: TRBJ1-1; D gene: TRBD1; clone size: NA
CDR3 protein: CASSEFRDSPHEQYF; CDR3 DNA: TGTGCCAGCAGCGAGTTTAGGGACAGCCCCCACGAGCAGTACTTC; V gene: TRBV21-1; J gene: TRBJ2-7; D gene: NA; clone size: few